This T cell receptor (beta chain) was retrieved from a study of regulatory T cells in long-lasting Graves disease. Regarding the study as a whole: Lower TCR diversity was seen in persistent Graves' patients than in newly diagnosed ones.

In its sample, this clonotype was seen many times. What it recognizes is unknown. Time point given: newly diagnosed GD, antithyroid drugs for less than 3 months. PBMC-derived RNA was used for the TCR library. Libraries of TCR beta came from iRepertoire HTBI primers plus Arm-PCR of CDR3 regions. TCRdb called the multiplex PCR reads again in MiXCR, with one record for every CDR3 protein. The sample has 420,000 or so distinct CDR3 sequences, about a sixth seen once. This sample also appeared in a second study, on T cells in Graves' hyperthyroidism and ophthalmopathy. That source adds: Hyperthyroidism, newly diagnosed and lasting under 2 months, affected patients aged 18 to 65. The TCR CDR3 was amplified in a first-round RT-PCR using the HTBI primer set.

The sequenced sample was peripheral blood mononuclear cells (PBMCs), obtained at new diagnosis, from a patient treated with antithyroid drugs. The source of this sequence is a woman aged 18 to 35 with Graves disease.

The CDR3 DNA reads TGTGCCAGCAGCCCATTTCTAAATCAGCCCCAGCATTTT. Translated, it gives CASSPFLNQPQHF. This chain connects TRBV7-2 to TRBJ1-5, with unresolved D. The germline V gene has CDR1 SGHTA and CDR2 FQGNSA. The CDR3 contains 13 residues. Trimming removed 5 bases from V and 4 bases from J, with 9 bases in between.